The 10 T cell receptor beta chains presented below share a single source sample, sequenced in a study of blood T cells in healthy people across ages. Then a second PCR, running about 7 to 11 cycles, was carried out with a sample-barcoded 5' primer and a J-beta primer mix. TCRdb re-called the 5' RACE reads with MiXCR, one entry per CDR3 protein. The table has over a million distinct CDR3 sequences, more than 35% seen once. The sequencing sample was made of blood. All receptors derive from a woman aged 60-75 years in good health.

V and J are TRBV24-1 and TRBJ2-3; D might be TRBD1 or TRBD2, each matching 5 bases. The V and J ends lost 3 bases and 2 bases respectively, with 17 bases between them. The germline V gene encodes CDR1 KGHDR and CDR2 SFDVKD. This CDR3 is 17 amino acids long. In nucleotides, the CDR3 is TGTGCCACCAGTGATGCGGGCTCCCAGGGCCACACAGATACGCAGTATTTT. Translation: CATSDAGSQGHTDTQYF.

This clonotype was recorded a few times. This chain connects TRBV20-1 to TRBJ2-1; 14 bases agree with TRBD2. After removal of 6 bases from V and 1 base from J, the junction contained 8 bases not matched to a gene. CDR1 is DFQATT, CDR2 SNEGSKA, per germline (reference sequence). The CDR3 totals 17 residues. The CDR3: CSARLAGGPGSYNEQFF. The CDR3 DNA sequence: TGCAGTGCCCGACTAGCGGGAGGGCCCGGGTCCTACAATGAGCAGTTCTTC.

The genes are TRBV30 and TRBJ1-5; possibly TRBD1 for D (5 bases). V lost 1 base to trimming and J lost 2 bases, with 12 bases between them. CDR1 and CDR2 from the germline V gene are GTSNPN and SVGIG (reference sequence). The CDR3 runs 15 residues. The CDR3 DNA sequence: TGTGCCTGGAGTGACCCAGGGATGGGCAATCAGCCCCAGCATTTT. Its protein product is CAWSDPGMGNQPQHF.

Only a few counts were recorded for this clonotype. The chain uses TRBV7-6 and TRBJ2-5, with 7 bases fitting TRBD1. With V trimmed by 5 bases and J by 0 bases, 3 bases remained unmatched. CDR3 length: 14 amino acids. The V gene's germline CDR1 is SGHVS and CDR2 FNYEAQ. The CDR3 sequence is CASSMGQHQETQYF. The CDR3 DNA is TGTGCCAGCAGCATGGGACAGCACCAAGAGACCCAGTACTTC.

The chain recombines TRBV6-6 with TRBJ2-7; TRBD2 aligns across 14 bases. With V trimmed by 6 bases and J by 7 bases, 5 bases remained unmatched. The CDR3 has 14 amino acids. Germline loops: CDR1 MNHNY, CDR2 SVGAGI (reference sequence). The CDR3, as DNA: TGTGCCAGCAGAGGACTAGCGGGGGGCTGGGAGCAGTACTTC. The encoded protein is CASRGLAGGWEQYF.

The CDR3: CASSLALQGARETQYF. The DNA for the CDR3 is TGCGCCAGCAGCTTGGCCCTACAGGGGGCAAGAGAGACCCAGTACTTC. The V and J genes are TRBV5-1 and TRBJ2-5; TRBD1 agrees at 9 bases. CDR3 length: 16 amino acids. Looked up from germline, CDR1 is SGHRS and CDR2 is YFSETQ. The junction had 7 bases not matched to a gene; V was cut back by 0 bases and J by 4 bases.

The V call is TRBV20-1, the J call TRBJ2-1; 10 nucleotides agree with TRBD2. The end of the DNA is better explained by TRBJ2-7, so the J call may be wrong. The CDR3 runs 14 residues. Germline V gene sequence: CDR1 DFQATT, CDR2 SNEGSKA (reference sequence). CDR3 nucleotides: TGCAGTGCTAGTACTAGCGGGACCTACAATGAGCAGTACTTC. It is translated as CSASTSGTYNEQYF.

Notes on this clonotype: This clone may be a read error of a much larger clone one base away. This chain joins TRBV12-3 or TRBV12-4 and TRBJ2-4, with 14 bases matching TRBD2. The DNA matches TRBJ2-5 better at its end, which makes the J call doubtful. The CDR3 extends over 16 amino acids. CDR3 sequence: CTSTSGTSGSRETQYF. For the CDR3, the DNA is TGTACCAGCACCTCTGGGACTAGCGGGAGCAGGGAGACCCAGTACTTC.

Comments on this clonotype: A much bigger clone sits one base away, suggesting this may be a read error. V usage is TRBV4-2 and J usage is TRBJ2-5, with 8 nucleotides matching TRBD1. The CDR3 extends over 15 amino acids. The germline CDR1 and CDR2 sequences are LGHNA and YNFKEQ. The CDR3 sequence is CASSQGTGSAETQCF. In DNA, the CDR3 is TGTGCCAGCAGCCAAGGGACAGGGTCGGCGGAGACCCAGTGCTTC.

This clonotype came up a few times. DNA for the CDR3: TGCAGTCCACAAGAGACCCAGTACTTC. The encoded protein is CSPQETQYF. This chain joins TRBV20-1 and TRBJ2-7, with D unclear. Gene TRBJ2-5 matches the end of the DNA better, so the J call may be wrong. There are 9 residues in the CDR3. CDR1 is DFQATT and CDR2 is SNEGSKA in the germline V gene (reference sequence).